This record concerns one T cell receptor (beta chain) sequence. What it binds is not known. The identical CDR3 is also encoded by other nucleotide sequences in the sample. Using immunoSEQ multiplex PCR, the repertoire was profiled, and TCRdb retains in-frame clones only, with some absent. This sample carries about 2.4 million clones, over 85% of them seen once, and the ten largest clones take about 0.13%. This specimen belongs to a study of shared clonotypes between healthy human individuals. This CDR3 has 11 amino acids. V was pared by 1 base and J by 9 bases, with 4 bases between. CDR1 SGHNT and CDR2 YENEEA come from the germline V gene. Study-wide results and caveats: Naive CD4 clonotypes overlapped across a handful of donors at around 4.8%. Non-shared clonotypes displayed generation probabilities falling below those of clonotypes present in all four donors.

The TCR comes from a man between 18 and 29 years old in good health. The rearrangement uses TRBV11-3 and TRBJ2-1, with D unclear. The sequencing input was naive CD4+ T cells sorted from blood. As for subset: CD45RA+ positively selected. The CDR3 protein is CASSLGSEQFF. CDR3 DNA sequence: TGTGCCAGCAGCTTAGGGAGTGAGCAGTTCTTC. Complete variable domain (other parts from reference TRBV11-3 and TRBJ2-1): EAGVVQSPRYKIIEKKQPVAFWCNPISGHNTLYWYLQNLGQGPELLIRYENEEAVDDSQLPKDRFSAERLKGVDSTLKIQPAELGDSAVYLCASSLGSEQFFGPGTRLTVL.